The following is a T cell receptor (beta chain) sequence with its context. Its matching antigen is unknown. The data stem from a study of CD8+ T cells in alopecia areata. Study-wide results and caveats: Relative to normal scalp, lesional scalp, especially alopecia totalis/universalis, showed higher clonality.

J lost 2 bases, V lost 9 bases, and 7 bases had no gene match. This CDR3 comprises 13 residues. Germline V gene lookup returns CDR1 SGHTA and CDR2 FQGNSA. The sequencing template was cDNA reverse transcribed from extracted RNA. Clones were read by immunoSEQ multiplex PCR, and TCRdb kept only the in-frame ones, dropping some. The sample lists fewer than 350,000 clones, roughly 50% seen once, with roughly 1.8% in the top ten. Indicated treatment: oral pan-JAK inhibitor, 5-10 mg twice daily. V usage is TRBV7-2 and J usage is TRBJ2-7, with TRBD2 matching over 7 bases. The specimen was CD4+ T cells sorted from blood, collected at week 24, from a patient treated with tofacitinib. The TCR was taken from a human donor with alopecia areata. For the CDR3, the DNA is TGTGCCAGTGGTGAGCGGGGTACCTACGAGCAGTACTTC. This encodes CASGERGTYEQYF.